The 9 T cell receptor beta chains below all came from one sample that was sequenced in a study of cytomegalovirus exposure and HLA in healthy donors. The PCR contained 60 Vbeta and 13 Jbeta primers. Here immunoSEQ multiplex PCR was the method, and the copy in TCRdb shows in-frame clones only, minus some. Counted here are around 180,000 clones, around 80% occurring once; the ten biggest clones make up about 13%. Sequencing was carried out using PBMCs. These receptors all come from a woman between 50 and 59 years old in good health and CMV-seropositive.

This chain connects TRBV27 to TRBJ2-6; D gene unclear. The CDR3 extends over 16 amino acids. The ends were cut back, 2 bases at V and 0 bases at J, with 8 bases in the middle. The germline gives CDR1 MNHEY, CDR2 SMNVEV (reference sequence). The CDR3 reads CASSLISLSGANVLTF. In DNA form, the CDR3 reads TGTGCCAGCAGTTTAATATCACTCTCTGGGGCCAACGTCCTGACTTTC.

A few counts support this clone. This chain links TRBV23-1 with TRBJ2-7, with 10 bases identical to TRBD1. TRBV23-1 is an ORF for which the function is uncertain. V was pared by 6 bases and J by 4 bases, with 3 bases of the junction left unmatched. The length of the CDR3 is 13 residues. CDR3 protein: CASRPGQGYEQYF. In DNA form, the CDR3 reads TGCGCCAGCAGACCGGGACAGGGGTACGAGCAGTACTTC.

The chain employs TRBV19 and TRBJ2-7; 8 bases agree with TRBD1. Germline loops: CDR1 LNHDA, CDR2 SQIVND (reference sequence). This CDR3 is built from 13 residues. Trimming took 5 bases from V and 1 from J; bases not matched to a gene: 1. The DNA for the CDR3 is TGTGCCAGTAGTCAGGGGGCATCCTACGAGCAGTACTTC. This translates into CASSQGASYEQYF.

This sequence joins TRBV4-1 and TRBJ1-2; 10 nucleotides line up with TRBD1. CDR1 MGHRA and CDR2 YSYEKL come from the germline V gene. This CDR3 is built from 14 residues. With 3 bases clipped from V and 7 bases from J, the junction kept 5 bases outside the gene matches. The CDR3 reads CASSQTGGEFGYTF. The DNA for the CDR3 is TGCGCCAGCAGCCAGACAGGGGGCGAGTTTGGCTACACCTTC.

The CDR3 here is CASRHPGQGARNEQFF. The CDR3 DNA is TGTGCCAGCAGGCACCCGGGACAGGGGGCGAGGAATGAGCAGTTCTTC. This chain joins TRBV11-2 and TRBJ2-1, with 12 bases identical to TRBD1. In germline, CDR1 is SGHAT, CDR2 FQNNGV. V shed 6 bases, J shed 7 bases, and the junction held 10 bases outside the gene matches. This CDR3 region has 16 residues.

CDR3 region: CASSFGSSSEKLFF. CDR3 sequence (DNA): TGTGCCAGCAGTTTCGGGTCAAGTTCGGAAAAACTGTTTTTT. The rearrangement links TRBV27 to TRBJ1-4; D remains ambiguous. Germline CDR1 reads MNHEY; CDR2 reads SMNVEV (reference sequence). The CDR3 has 14 residues. V shed 3 bases and J shed 8 bases, with 13 bases lying between them.

J is TRBJ2-1 and V is TRBV4-1, with D perhaps matching TRBD2 (6 bases). CDR1 and CDR2 from the germline V gene are MGHRA and YSYEKL. Between the trimmed V and J ends, which lost 1 base and 14 bases, there was a span of 21 bases. This CDR3 has 15 residues. CDR3 residues: CASSQALTGDLVEFF. As DNA, the CDR3 is TGCGCCAGCAGCCAAGCACTAACGGGAGATTTGGTGGAGTTCTTC.

CDR3 region: CAISEGAGQGSFKAFF. The CDR3 DNA reads TGTGCCATCAGTGAGGGGGCAGGACAGGGGTCTTTTAAAGCTTTCTTT. The genes are TRBV10-3 and TRBJ1-1; 9 bases map to TRBD1. This CDR3 region has 16 residues. V gave up 2 bases and J gave up 9 bases; unmatched junction bases: 13. Germline CDR1 and CDR2: ENHRY and SYGVKD.

V gene TRBV28 combines with J gene TRBJ1-6; D gene unclear. There are 14 residues in the CDR3. Trimming shortened V by 9 bases and J by 9 bases, and 18 bases separated the two germline ends. Germline V gene data show CDR1 as MDHEN and CDR2 as SYDVKM. The CDR3 sequence is CASGSGQLASPLHF. CDR3 in DNA: TGTGCCAGTGGTTCTGGGCAGTTGGCTTCACCCCTCCACTTT.